One and the same sample provided the 25 T cell receptor beta chains below, sequenced in a study of shared clonotypes between healthy human individuals. TCRdb's copy holds only in-frame clones and misses some; the assay was immunoSEQ multiplex PCR. The top ten clones hold less than 1.5% of a sample with some 1 million clones, about 75% of them seen once. Sequencing used memory CD4+ T cells sorted from blood. Described subset: CD45RA-negative fraction. The source of these receptors is a man between 18 and 29 years old in good health.

This clone was seen a handful of times. The CDR3 bases are TGTGCCAGCAGCTTAGGCAGGGGGAATTCACCCCTCCACTTT. Its translation: CASSLGRGNSPLHF. This chain connects TRBV7-3 to TRBJ1-6; 7 bases are a match to TRBD1. Germline V gene data show CDR1 as SGHTA and CDR2 as FQGTGA. This CDR3 comprises 14 residues. J was trimmed by 7 bases and V by 2 bases; bases with no gene match: 2.

The V call is TRBV2, the J call TRBJ2-2; possible D gene TRBD2, 6 bases. This CDR3 region has 14 residues. CDR1 is SNHLY, CDR2 FYNNEI, per germline. V lost 7 bases, J lost 7 bases, and 16 bases lay in between. In DNA, the CDR3 is TGTGCCAGCACCCTGACTAGGAGTAGCGGGGAGCTGTTTTTT. It codes for CASTLTRSSGELFF.

In DNA, the CDR3 is TGTGCCAGCTCCCCGACAGGGGGCGATTCACCCCTCCACTTT. It encodes CASSPTGGDSPLHF. The chain employs TRBV18 and TRBJ1-6, with 10 bases matching TRBD1. In germline, CDR1 is KGHSH, CDR2 LQKENI. The CDR3 is 14 residues long. After removal of 6 bases from V and 8 bases from J, the junction contained 4 bases not matched to a gene.

The V and J genes are TRBV28 and TRBJ1-4; 8 nucleotides align to TRBD1. This CDR3 has 15 residues. Germline V gene lookup returns CDR1 MDHEN and CDR2 SYDVKM. V lost 4 bases to trimming and J lost 6 bases; unmatched junction nucleotides: 7. This CDR3 is CASSSMTGVDEKLFF. Here the CDR3 DNA reads TGTGCCAGCAGTTCAATGACAGGGGTGGATGAAAAACTGTTTTTT.

This clone was seen a few times. This chain joins TRBV30 and TRBJ2-7; no clear D gene. Trimming took off 0 bases at V and 2 bases at J, with 8 bases between the two ends. The germline V gene has CDR1 GTSNPN and CDR2 SVGIG (reference sequence). The CDR3 length is 13 residues. The CDR3 loop reads CAWSVKHPYEQYF. The CDR3 DNA is TGTGCCTGGAGTGTAAAACACCCCTACGAGCAGTACTTC.

The V call is TRBV19, the J call TRBJ2-7; 8 nucleotides match TRBD1. V dropped 3 bases and J dropped 6; count of bases not matched to a gene: 13. This CDR3 contains 16 residues. Per the germline V gene, CDR1 is LNHDA and CDR2 is SQIVND (reference sequence). CDR3 DNA sequence: TGTGCCAGTAGTATGGGGGGCCAGACAGGGGCGGGCGAGCAGTACTTC. Translating it yields CASSMGGQTGAGEQYF.

Only one count was recorded for this clone. CDR3 region: CASSRLEGSAGYTF. The DNA of the CDR3 is TGCGCCAGCAGTAGATTGGAAGGGTCTGCTGGCTACACCTTC. The chain combines TRBV5-1 with TRBJ1-2; the D is unclear. CDR1 and CDR2 from the germline V gene are SGHRS and YFSETQ. V was pared by 5 bases and J by 7 bases, with 18 bases between. This CDR3 has 14 residues.

The rearrangement joins TRBV4-3 to TRBJ1-1, with no clear D. Trimming took 5 bases from V and 2 from J, leaving 9 bases between them. The germline gives CDR1 LGHNA, CDR2 YSLEER. CDR3 length: 13 amino acids. CDR3 sequence (DNA): TGCGCCAGCAGCGAACAGAGAAACACTGAAGCTTTCTTT. Translated: CASSEQRNTEAFF.

J is TRBJ2-3 and V is TRBV5-1; D is uncertain. The V gene's germline CDR1 is SGHRS and CDR2 YFSETQ. The CDR3 length is 15 residues. Between the trimmed V and J ends, which lost 0 bases and 0 bases, there was a span of 8 bases. The CDR3 DNA follows: TGCGCCAGCAGCTTGGACACGTTTAGCACAGATACGCAGTATTTT. It translates to CASSLDTFSTDTQYF.

This chain connects TRBV2 to TRBJ1-2, with TRBD1 matching over 9 bases. The germline CDR1 and CDR2 sequences are SNHLY and FYNNEI. The CDR3 length is 12 residues. J was trimmed by 7 bases and V by 4 bases; bases with no gene match: 1. The CDR3 sequence is CASSGDRVGYTF. The CDR3 DNA sequence: TGTGCCAGCAGTGGGGACAGGGTTGGCTACACCTTC.

This clone was found a few times. The chain combines TRBV2 with TRBJ1-1; D remains unclear. The CDR3 is 11 amino acids. Trimming took off 7 bases at V and 1 base at J, with 4 bases between the two ends. Germline lookup yields CDR1 SNHLY and CDR2 FYNNEI. CDR3 loop: CASTRNTEAFF. The CDR3 DNA sequence: TGTGCCAGCACTCGGAACACTGAAGCTTTCTTT. The full variable domain, with the rest looked up from reference TRBV2 and TRBJ1-1, is EPEVTQTPSHQVTQMGQEVILRCVPISNHLYFYWYRQILGQKVEFLVSFYNNEISEKSEIFDDQFSVERPDGSNFTLKIRSTKLEDSAMYFCASTRNTEAFFGQGTRLTVV.

This clone was detected a few times. The J gene is TRBJ2-3, the V gene TRBV1; the table gives TRBD2 as D, unverified against the DNA. TRBV1 is flagged as a pseudogene. This CDR3 has 16 residues. Here the CDR3 DNA reads TGCACCAGCAGCCAAGACCGGGGGGAAGTCACAGATACGCAGTATTTT. Translating it yields CTSSQDRGEVTDTQYF.

The V and J genes are TRBV7-8 and TRBJ1-1, with a weak D call TRBD1 (6 bases). Germline assignment: CDR1 SGHVS and CDR2 FQNEAQ. V dropped 7 bases and J dropped 3 bases, with 15 bases sitting between them. This CDR3 is built from 14 residues. The CDR3 DNA follows: TGTGCCAGCACCCTAGGGGGGGACCACACTGAAGCTTTCTTT. Its translation: CASTLGGDHTEAFF. The whole variable domain, filled in from reference TRBV7-8 and TRBJ1-1, reads GAGVSQSPRYKVAKRGQDVALRCDPISGHVSLFWYQQALGQGPEFLTYFQNEAQLDKSGLPSDRFFAERPEGSVSTLKIQRTQQEDSAVYLCASTLGGDHTEAFFGQGTRLTVV.

The V gene is TRBV5-1, the J gene TRBJ1-2; D not certain. Trimming pared 4 bases from V and 2 bases from J, leaving 12 bases between. The CDR3 runs to 14 residues. Looked up from germline, CDR1 is SGHRS and CDR2 is YFSETQ. This CDR3 reads CASSPQLGNYGYTF. In DNA form, the CDR3 reads TGCGCCAGCAGCCCACAACTGGGGAACTATGGCTACACCTTC.

The gene calls are TRBV13 and TRBJ2-2; tentative D call: TRBD1 (6 bases). V was shortened by 5 bases and J by 4 bases, with 17 bases between the two germline ends. Germline V gene lookup returns CDR1 PRHDT and CDR2 FYEKMQ (reference sequence). This CDR3 has 16 amino acids. CDR3 sequence: CASSVRRQDITGELFF. The DNA of the CDR3 is TGTGCCAGCAGCGTAAGGAGACAGGATATCACCGGGGAGCTGTTTTTT.

The chain carries TRBV7-9 and TRBJ2-7, with 9 bases aligning to TRBD1. J lost 5 bases, V lost 4 bases, and 6 bases had no gene match. The V gene's germline CDR1 is SEHNR and CDR2 FQNEAQ (reference sequence). The CDR3 consists of 14 residues. The CDR3 here is CASSSWGQGDEQYF. The CDR3 DNA sequence: TGTGCCAGCAGCTCGTGGGGACAGGGTGACGAGCAGTACTTC.

The chain has TRBV14 and TRBJ2-7; 7 positions agree with TRBD2. Trimming cost V 3 bases and J 1 base; bases outside gene matches: 3. Germline CDR1 SGHDN, CDR2 FVKESK. This CDR3 contains 14 residues. CDR3 nucleotides: TGTGCCAGCAGCCATGGACTAGTTTCCTACGAGCAGTACTTC. This encodes CASSHGLVSYEQYF.

The chain couples TRBV4-1 to TRBJ1-1; no clear D. Germline CDR1 and CDR2: MGHRA and YSYEKL. Trimming pared 1 base from V and 3 bases from J, leaving 9 bases between. This CDR3 region has 14 residues. CDR3 in DNA: TGCGCCAGCAGCCAAGTCAGACAACACACTGAAGCTTTCTTT. It translates to CASSQVRQHTEAFF.

The chain carries TRBV6-1 and TRBJ2-3, with D unclear. The CDR3 has 15 residues. The germline V gene encodes CDR1 MNHNS and CDR2 SASEGT. Trimming took 5 bases from V and 6 from J, leaving 18 bases between them. CDR3 nucleotides: TGTGCCAGCAGTCAACGCCCTTGGCCCGGCGATACGCAGTATTTT. Amino acid sequence: CASSQRPWPGDTQYF.

This chain links TRBV7-8 with TRBJ2-7, with 10 bases fitting TRBD2. This CDR3 region has 14 residues. Germline V lookup: CDR1 SGHVS, CDR2 FQNEAQ. The J segment lost 2 bases and the V segment lost 5 bases, leaving 3 bases of the junction unmatched. CDR3 coding DNA: TGTGCCAGCAGCAAGCGGGAGGGACCCTACGAGCAGTACTTC. It yields the protein CASSKREGPYEQYF.

As concerns this clone: The same CDR3 arises from other DNA sequences in this sample as well. The chain recombines TRBV5-1 with TRBJ1-2, with D maybe TRBD1 (6 bases). The germline V gene has CDR1 SGHRS and CDR2 YFSETQ. The length of the CDR3 is 13 residues. V was pared by 0 bases and J by 6 bases, with 9 bases between. CDR3 residues: CASSLGQVDGYTF. The DNA of the CDR3 is TGCGCCAGCAGCTTGGGACAGGTCGATGGCTACACCTTC.

With respect to this clone: A clone one base away is much larger, so this may be a read error. The chain couples TRBV7-6 to TRBJ1-1; D gene ambiguous. From germline, CDR1 is SGHVS and CDR2 FNYEAQ. V lost 2 bases and J 4 bases, leaving 2 bases between the germline ends. This CDR3 spans 11 amino acids. As DNA, the CDR3 is TGTGCCAGCAGCTTATTCACTGAAGCTTTCTTT. Protein: CASSLFTEAFF.

The sample holds a few counts of this clone. The rearrangement uses TRBV30 and TRBJ1-1; D gene unclear. The V and J ends lost 0 bases and 6 bases respectively, with 11 bases between them. Germline CDR1 GTSNPN, CDR2 SVGIG (reference sequence). CDR3 size: 13 residues. The DNA for the CDR3 is TGTGCCTGGAGTGTCGAGGGCGCGGCTGAAGCTTTCTTT. Amino acid sequence: CAWSVEGAAEAFF. The variable domain in full, with the rest retrieved from reference TRBV30 and TRBJ1-1, is SQTIHQWPATLVQPVGSPLSLECTVEGTSNPNLYWYRQAAGRGLQLLFYSVGIGQISSEVPQNLSASRPQDRQFILSSKKLLLSDSGFYLCAWSVEGAAEAFFGQGTRLTVV.

This sequence joins TRBV19 and TRBJ2-5, with D perhaps TRBD2 (6 bases). Trimming left V 1 base short and J 5 bases short, with 8 bases between. The CDR3 has 13 amino acids. The germline CDR1 and CDR2 sequences are LNHDA and SQIVND (reference sequence). In DNA form, the CDR3 reads TGTGCCAGTAGTATAGGAGGAGGGGAGACCCAGTACTTC. Encoded protein: CASSIGGGETQYF.

This clone has at least ten counts. The sample holds other DNA sequences that translate to the same CDR3. The V and J genes are TRBV7-9 and TRBJ1-6, with 7 bases that match TRBD1. This CDR3 has 14 residues. The J segment lost 7 bases and the V segment lost 3 bases, leaving 3 bases of the junction unmatched. Germline values: CDR1 SEHNR, CDR2 FQNEAQ (reference sequence). The CDR3 nucleotides read TGTGCCAGCAGCTTTCAGGGGGACAATTCACCCCTCCACTTT. Its translation: CASSFQGDNSPLHF.